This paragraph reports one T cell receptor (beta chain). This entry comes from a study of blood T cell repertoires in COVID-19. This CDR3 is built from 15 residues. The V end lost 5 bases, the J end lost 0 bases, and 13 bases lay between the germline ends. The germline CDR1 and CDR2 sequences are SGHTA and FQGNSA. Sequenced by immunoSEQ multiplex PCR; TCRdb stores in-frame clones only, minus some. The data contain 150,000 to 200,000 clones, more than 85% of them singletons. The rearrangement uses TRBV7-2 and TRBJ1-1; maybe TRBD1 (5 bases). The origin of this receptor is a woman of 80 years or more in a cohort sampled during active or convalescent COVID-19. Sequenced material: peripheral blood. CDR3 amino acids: CASSARRTMNTEAFF. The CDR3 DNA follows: TGTGCCAGCAGCGCGAGGCGGACAATGAACACTGAAGCTTTCTTT.